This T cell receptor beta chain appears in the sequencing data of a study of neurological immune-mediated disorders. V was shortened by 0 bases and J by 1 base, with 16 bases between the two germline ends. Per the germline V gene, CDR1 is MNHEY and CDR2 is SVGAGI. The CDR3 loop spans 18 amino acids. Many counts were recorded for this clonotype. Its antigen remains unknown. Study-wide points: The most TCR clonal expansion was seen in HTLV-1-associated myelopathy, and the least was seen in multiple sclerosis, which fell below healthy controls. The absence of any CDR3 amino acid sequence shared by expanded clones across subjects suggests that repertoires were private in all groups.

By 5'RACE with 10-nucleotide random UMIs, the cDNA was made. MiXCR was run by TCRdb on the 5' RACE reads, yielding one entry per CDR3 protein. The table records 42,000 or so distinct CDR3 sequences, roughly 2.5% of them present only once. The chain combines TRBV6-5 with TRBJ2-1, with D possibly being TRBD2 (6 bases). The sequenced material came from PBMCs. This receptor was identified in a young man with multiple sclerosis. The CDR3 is CASSYSNAGPRSYNEQFF. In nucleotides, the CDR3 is TGTGCCAGCAGTTACTCGAATGCGGGGCCCCGGTCCTACAATGAGCAGTTCTTC.